The text below deals with one T cell receptor beta chain. This clone has a handful of counts. This clone's antigen is unknown. No much larger clonotype is one base removed from it; base qualities were not supplied. V sheds 11 bases and J sheds 6 bases, leaving 23 bases between their ends. In the germline V gene, CDR1 corresponds to SNHLY and CDR2 to FYNNEI. Including cysteine and phenylalanine, the CDR3 has 15 amino acids. CDR3 DNA only is kept here, 45 bases in frame from base 1. This sample was included in a study of chemoradiotherapy in HPV16-positive cancers (dated by TCRdb to 2021 to 2024). A note on the overall study: Using functional T-cell assays on cells from a couple of HPV16-positive patients, the researchers defined candidate HPV-specific T-cell clones and common TCR motifs. Whether T-cell immunity against the HPV oncoproteins E6 and E7 changes during chemoradiotherapy and whether survival is affected by this immunity were examined in the study. TCR repertoires from over 80 patients with HPV-related cancers were then used to track the candidate HPV-specific TCRs and motifs. What the study reported, not specific to this receptor: Improved recurrence-free survival in HPV16-positive patients was associated with expansion of HPV-responsive T cells during chemoradiotherapy. Expansion of candidate HPV-specific clones and E7-related TCR motifs was observed in the tumor microenvironment during treatment, whereas no such expansion was observed for non-HPV-specific T cells. The survival association was reported for HPV16-positive patients, and the functional definition of HPV-specific T cells was derived from only a couple of HPV16-positive patients.

Library generation was performed with the immunoSEQ multiplex PCR assay. In its TCRdb copy, this immuneACCESS table keeps in-frame sequences only and misses some clones. Where compared with another copy, unresolved V genes explain less than half of these, and the others have no known cause. The sample contains about 23,000 clones, over 75% of them found a single time. Clones ranked in the top ten supply about 4.5% of the sample. Repertoires were sampled multiple times during chemoradiotherapy, which allowed clonal expansion in the tumor microenvironment to be followed. The source material was blood, sampled from a patient who underwent chemoradiotherapy. The sequence is built from TRBV2 and TRBJ1-5; the D gene identity is not certain. The receptor comes from a human donor with HPV-associated anogenital cancer. The nucleotides are TGTGCCCTCGGCGAGACTTTCAAAACGGGTCAGCCCCAGCATTTT. Protein translation: CALGETFKTGQPQHF.